This T cell receptor (beta chain) was observed in a study of cytomegalovirus exposure and HLA in healthy donors (dated by TCRdb to about 2017). Describing the broader study: An earlier analysis of several hundred of the donors reported about 300 Gb of sequence data and 95 million to 130 million unique TCR beta sequences obtained from 180 million or so T cells. The number of donors typed differed by locus, with roughly 620-630 for A, B, C, DRB1 and DQB1, roughly 550 for DQA1, 600 to 610 for DPA1, and around 430 for DPB1. In a later genetic analysis, genome-wide SNP genotypes for about three fifths of the 666 donors were used, and that subset was treated as a discovery cohort. In an earlier analysis of a few hundred of the donors, high-throughput TCR beta sequencing was used to judge whether each TCR beta V gene segment behaved as functional or pseudogenic. In the later analysis, no new phenotypic data were used to find candidate immune exposures; instead, reliance was placed on TCR beta sequences and their occurrence across donors. HLA typing included class I and class II loci at four-digit resolution. An early release that covered 500 to 800 HLA-typed donors contained approximately 320 gigabases of sequencing data and 65 million to 100 million unique TCR sequences. Five DR-DQ haplotypes were treated as single units for association and clustering because of strong linkage in the cohort. All discovery cohort repertoires had been generated on a single sequencing platform. High-throughput TCR immunosequencing, statistical association of individual TCRs with disease status, and machine learning were combined to predict cytomegalovirus infection status. Alongside the repertoire data, information on donor age, sex, ethnicity and CMV serostatus was compiled. The study aimed to test whether cataloging public T cell receptors could reveal signatures of past pathogen exposure. The genetic ancestry cluster associated with self-reported Caucasian donors included around four fifths of the approximately 400 genotyped donors. Besides the first cohort of 666 subjects, a separate validation cohort made up of about 120 different subjects was used. The T cell repertoires of 550 to 850 subjects were profiled by immunosequencing and related to cytomegalovirus serostatus. Among under 450 genotyped donors of the cohort, an average of roughly 240,000 unique TCR beta nucleotide sequences were sequenced per donor, roughly 20% of them non-productive. A later analysis re-examined previously published TCR beta repertoires from roughly 650 donors and added high-resolution HLA genotyping to investigate patterns of TCR occurrence. Broad study findings and their caveats: CMV serostatus was the only immune exposure information available for the cohort. The classifier was reported to diagnose cytomegalovirus status with high specificity and sensitivity in both the original and validation cohorts. A further reported finding was that TCR beta sequences accurately predicted the HLA-A and HLA-B alleles for most subjects in the first cohort. When HLA alleles, especially DR and DQ, strongly co-occurred, TCR associations were difficult to assign to individual alleles. Sequencing depth was assumed to be roughly uniform across donors in the presence/absence analyses, though that assumption may not hold. Linkage disequilibrium might explain the correlated functional status among segregating V segments, but an unknown experimental factor could not be excluded. A later genetic analysis associated a missense DCLRE1C variant with V-gene and J-gene trimming of TCR beta chains, and an independent cohort replicated the association. The authors suggested that the approach could potentially be extended to other disease states and immunological phenotypes. In an earlier analysis of fewer than 750 of the donors, most TCR beta V segments were observed in productive rearrangements about 90% or about 30% of the time, broadly matching IMGT annotations. In a later analysis, most CMV-associated TCR beta chains were found to appear HLA-restricted, with HLA associations seemingly driven largely by CMV exposure. Three of the identified cytomegalovirus-associated TCR beta chains were confirmed in vitro to be specific for cytomegalovirus antigens. Most TCR sequences were seen in very few donors, while some public TCRs were found in many individuals. Several of the top co-occurrence clusters appeared to be linked to parvovirus B19, influenza, CMV and Epstein-Barr virus, according to a later analysis. Because counts were too low, more than 15 rarely observed V segments, including chromosome 9 orphons, were left out of the earlier analysis of 500 to 750 of the donors. The sequencing pipeline was judged likely to have produced a cluster of highly shared sequence variants as a technical artifact. Because some donors lacked HLA typing at each locus, the association tests relied only on the typed subset. According to a later genetic analysis, donors in an Asian-associated ancestry cluster had fewer N-insertions in productive TCRs than the approximately 670-donor mean. In a later analysis, HLA-associated TCR beta chains showed more clonal expansion and lower generation probabilities than non-associated chains that were equally common. The 87-base-pair reads could not distinguish some IMGT-functional V segments, including TRBV6-2 and TRBV6-3, so those segments were excluded. According to a later analysis, TCR association rates differed among HLA loci, with DRB1 alleles showing the most associated TCRs and HLA-C alleles showing the fewest. In this cohort, only TCR beta chains were sequenced, and detectable features were limited by the absence of alpha or paired-chain data. At a false discovery rate of 0.05, a later analysis linked fewer than 20,000 TCR beta sequences to specific HLA alleles. The study listed 164 TCR beta chains as associated with cytomegalovirus.

Deletion took 2 bases off V and 5 bases off J, with a span of 10 bases between the germline ends. Taken from the germline V gene, the CDR1 and CDR2 loops are MDHEN and SYDVKM. The CDR3 numbers 13 residues from cysteine through phenylalanine. Just the 39-base CDR3 DNA is kept, in frame starting at base 1. The cohort comprised 666 healthy bone marrow donors. Cohort members were all nominally healthy when sampled, although unrecorded immune exposures were likely present. The donor tested CMV seropositive and was one of the 289 seropositive cohort members. A peripheral blood sample was provided by each donor, and peripheral blood mononuclear cells were used for TCR beta sequencing. The Qiagen DNeasy Blood Extraction Kit was used to extract genomic DNA from the blood cell samples. Receptor amplification or capture employed the immunoSEQ multiplex PCR assay. For the multiplex PCR, a mixture combining 60 forward primers for TCR Vbeta segments and 13 reverse primers for TCR Jbeta segments was used. The CDR3 region of rearranged TCR beta genes was amplified from genomic DNA by a multiplex PCR assay. The Illumina HiSeq System was used to sequence the amplified TCR beta libraries as 87-base-pair reads. As for the authors' bioinformatics: Across the 670 or so repertoires, a later analysis counted tens of millions of unique TCR beta chains, roughly 11 million of which were shared by at least two donors. Raw reads were error-corrected and collapsed into unique sequences by a nearest-neighbor algorithm in which closely related sequences were merged to remove PCR and sequencing errors. Alignment of CDR3 sequences to IMGT reference sequences was used to assign V, D and J gene segments. For a sequence to be retained, at least a six-nucleotide match to both a V gene segment and a J gene segment was required. Rearrangements were classified as productive when the CDR3 lacked stop codons and remained in frame with V and J, and all other rearrangements were classified as non-productive. CDR3 was defined according to IMGT convention as the region running from the second conserved V-encoded cysteine to the conserved J-encoded phenylalanine. The earlier analysis of about 590 of the donors excluded sequences that lacked an unambiguous match to a single V gene segment. An earlier analysis of a few hundred of the donors called V segments functional above 56.7% productive rearrangements and segregating when the between-donor standard deviation exceeded 5%. A statistical classification framework was built to diagnose cytomegalovirus status from the catalog of TCR beta chain sequences. A later analysis assigned V and J genes by comparing TCR nucleotide sequences with IMGT/GENE-DB human TR gene sequences. The TCRdist pipeline was used in a later analysis to assign CDR3 sequences and most-parsimonious VDJ recombination scenarios. In a later analysis, every TCR beta chain was defined by the combination of its CDR3 amino acid sequence and its V-gene family, and reads without a unique V-gene family were dropped. In a later analysis, 550 to 650 highly shared, low-generation-probability nucleotide sequences were removed to address suspected cross-contamination and a sequencing artifact. In a later analysis, a clonal expansion index for each public chain was calculated from normalized within-repertoire ranks of inferred template counts. In a later analysis, generation probabilities were computed using a VDJ recombination model fitted to out-of-frame rearrangements, and the results were checked against IGoR. In a later analysis, TCR-TCR, TCR-HLA and TCR-CMV co-occurrence was scored with hypergeometric tests, and a repertoire-size bias correction was applied to TCR pairs. To estimate false discovery rates, a later analysis permuted the HLA or CMV assignments 20 times. In a later analysis, co-occurring TCRs were grouped with DBSCAN, and TCRdist sequence similarity was added when clustering was performed within HLA-allele-positive subsets. For co-occurrence clustering, repertoires with fewer than 30,000 or more than 120,000 public chains were excluded, along with five repertoires with anomalous nucleotide sharing. Held by TCRdb, this immuneACCESS table contains in-frame sequences only and omits some clones. Under half of the omission traces to an unresolved V gene where checked; the cause of the rest is unknown. Clone size and V and J calls were adopted from that table, with D and trimming inferred from the DNA. The sample records about 150,000 clones, 55% to 70% of which are singletons. About 7.1% of the sample lies in the top ten.

This clone has a handful of counts. Its cognate antigen has yet to be identified. There are no base qualities to consult, and no much larger clone falls within one base. Recombination linked TRBV28 to TRBJ2-7, with no D gene named confidently. The receptor comes from a woman aged 55-70 years in good health and CMV-seropositive. The source material was PBMCs. The nucleotide sequence is given as TGTGCCAGCAGTTTACAGTTTTCCGACGAGCAGTACTTC. This yields the protein CASSLQFSDEQYF.